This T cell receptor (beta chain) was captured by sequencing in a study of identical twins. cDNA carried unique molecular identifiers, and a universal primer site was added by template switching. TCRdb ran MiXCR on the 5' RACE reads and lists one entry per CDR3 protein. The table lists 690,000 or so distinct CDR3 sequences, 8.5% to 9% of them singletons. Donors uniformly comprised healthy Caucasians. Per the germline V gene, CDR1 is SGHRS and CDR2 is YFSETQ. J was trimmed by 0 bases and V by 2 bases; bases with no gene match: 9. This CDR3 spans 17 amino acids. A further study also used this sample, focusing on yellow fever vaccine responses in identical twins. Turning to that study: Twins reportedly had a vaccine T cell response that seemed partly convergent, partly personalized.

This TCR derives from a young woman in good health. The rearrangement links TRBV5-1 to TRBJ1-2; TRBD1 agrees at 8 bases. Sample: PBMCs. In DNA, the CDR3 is TGCGCCAGCAGCTTTATCGACAGGGGTCTTCCTAACTATGGCTACACCTTC. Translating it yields CASSFIDRGLPNYGYTF. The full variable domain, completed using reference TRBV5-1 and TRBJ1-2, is KAGVTQTPRYLIKTRGQQVTLSCSPISGHRSVSWYQQTPGQGLQFLFEYFSETQRNKGNFPGRFSGRQFSNSRSEMNVSTLELGDSALYLCASSFIDRGLPNYGYTFGSGTRLTVV.